This TCR beta chain was recorded in a study of blood T cells in healthy people across ages. Study-level results: The study lacked donor CMV status, which possibly confounded expanded clonotype changes. Among T cells, TCR beta diversity per million cells dropped roughly linearly as age rose.

CDR3 length: 13 amino acids. Germline V gene sequence: CDR1 LNHNV, CDR2 YYDKDF (reference sequence). With a J-beta primer mix and a sample-barcoded 5' primer, a second PCR ran about 7 to 12 cycles. TCRdb re-called the 5' RACE reads with MiXCR, one entry per CDR3 protein. Altogether some 850,000 distinct CDR3 sequences are present, under 30% being singletons, with the ten largest covering roughly 3.1%. To note about this clonotype: Its antigen remains unidentified. Compared with germline, one end of the junction differs, possibly owing to a read error.

Separately, the same data were catalogued under a study of T cells of mothers and their children. That paper states: Detection of persistent microchimeric T cell clones did not occur.

The chain uses TRBV15 and TRBJ2-5, with D uncertain. This sequence originates from a boy younger than 18 in good health. Sequencing was done on a sample of blood. In DNA form, the CDR3 reads TGTGCCACCAGCAGACAGTACCAAGAGACCCGGTACTTC. This encodes CATSRQYQETRYF.